Sequencing of this TCR beta chain was carried out in a study of cytomegalovirus exposure and HLA in healthy donors. With 60 Vbeta and 13 Jbeta primers, the PCR was carried out. Repertoires were generated with immunoSEQ multiplex PCR, while TCRdb's copy carries only in-frame clones and drops some. The sample lists about 230,000 clones; around 85% were seen once. Regarding this clone: The antigen remains undetermined.

General study points: HLA alleles showed associations with some 17,000 TCR beta sequences in a later analysis, at a 0.05 false discovery rate.

This CDR3 has 16 amino acids. V shed 3 bases, J shed 0 bases, and the junction held 4 bases outside the gene matches. Per the germline V gene, CDR1 is SEHNR and CDR2 is FQNEAQ (reference sequence). This receptor was identified in a human donor in good health. Sequencing input: PBMCs. The J gene is TRBJ2-3, the V gene TRBV7-9; 9 nucleotides line up with TRBD2. CDR3 loop: CASSLTLAGSTDTQYF. As DNA, the CDR3 is TGTGCCAGCAGCTTGACGCTAGCGGGGAGCACAGATACGCAGTATTTT.